Sequencing of this T cell receptor (beta chain) was carried out in a study of cytomegalovirus exposure and HLA in healthy donors. V lost 1 base and J lost 8, with 10 bases in between. The CDR3 has 13 amino acids. In germline, CDR1 is SGHRS, CDR2 YFSETQ. Primers: 60 Vbeta forward and 13 Jbeta reverse. Some clones are missing from TCRdb's copy, which holds only in-frame ones; the method was immunoSEQ multiplex PCR. This table has tens of thousands of clones, around 70% appearing once. Input material: PBMCs. The TCR sequence derives from a woman aged 55-69 years in good health and CMV-seropositive. The chain recombines TRBV5-1 with TRBJ2-1, with D perhaps matching TRBD1 (6 bases). CDR3 DNA sequence: TGCGCCAGCAGCTTGCGCAGGGGACATGAGCAGTTCTTC. Amino acids: CASSLRRGHEQFF.